A single sample gave rise to the 9 T cell receptor beta chains below, sequenced in a study of beta chain features in type 1 diabetes. The investigators reverse transcribed all of the isolated RNA, so they sequenced expressed TCRB transcripts. The data were produced by immunoSEQ multiplex PCR, yet TCRdb's version contains in-frame clones alone and is incomplete. The sample has hundreds of thousands of clones, 25% to 35% seen once. The sequencing sample was made of naive CD4+ T cells from blood. These TCRs come from a man aged 18 to 30 in good health.

The chain employs TRBV30 and TRBJ2-2; D is uncertain. This CDR3 comprises 15 residues. The V gene's germline CDR1 is GTSNPN and CDR2 SVGIG (reference sequence). V lost 1 base, J lost 0 bases, and 9 bases lay in between. The CDR3 DNA follows: TGTGCCTGGAGTGGAACGGCCTCGAACACCGGGGAGCTGTTTTTT. It encodes CAWSGTASNTGELFF.

The rearrangement uses TRBV5-1 and TRBJ2-3; 8 nucleotides align to TRBD1. Germline V gene data show CDR1 as SGHRS and CDR2 as YFSETQ. The ends lost 4 bases at V and 1 base at J; junction bases unmatched: 2. CDR3 length: 14 residues. CDR3 in amino acids: CASSEDRGTDTQYF. For the CDR3, the DNA is TGCGCCAGCAGCGAGGACAGGGGCACAGATACGCAGTATTTT.

The V call is TRBV19, the J call TRBJ2-7; D is tentatively TRBD1 or TRBD2 (7 bases each). The germline V gene encodes CDR1 LNHDA and CDR2 SQIVND (reference sequence). This CDR3 has 15 residues. Trimming shortened V by 7 bases and J by 1 base, and 17 bases separated the two germline ends. CDR3 coding DNA: TGTGCCAGTATGTCCCCCAGGGGGGGATCCTACGAGCAGTACTTC. Its protein product is CASMSPRGGSYEQYF.

This clone was observed a handful of times. The sample has other DNA sequences that encode this CDR3 too. The chain is built from TRBV9 and TRBJ2-1; D remains unclear. Germline-derived CDR1 and CDR2 are SGDLS and YYNGEE. The CDR3 spans 15 residues. Trimming pared 0 bases from V and 1 base from J, leaving 8 bases between. The CDR3 bases are TGTGCCAGCAGCGTAGGGGGTCCGTCCTACAATGAGCAGTTCTTC. This sequence encodes CASSVGGPSYNEQFF.

V usage is TRBV7-9 and J usage is TRBJ2-3; 11 bases map to TRBD2. V was pared by 5 bases and J by 2 bases, with 6 bases of the junction left unmatched. The CDR3 has 16 residues. CDR1 and CDR2 from the germline V gene are SEHNR and FQNEAQ (reference sequence). The CDR3 DNA follows: TGTGCCAGCAGCCTAGGGACTAGCGGCCTCACAGATACGCAGTATTTT. This encodes CASSLGTSGLTDTQYF. Full variable domain (missing parts from reference TRBV7-9 and TRBJ2-3): DTGVSQNPRHKITKRGQNVTFRCDPISEHNRLYWYRQTLGQGPEFLTYFQNEAQLEKSRLLSDRFSAERPKGSFSTLEIQRTEQGDSAMYLCASSLGTSGLTDTQYFGPGTRLTVL.

The V call is TRBV25-1, the J call TRBJ1-5; D perhaps matches TRBD1 (5 bases). The germline CDR1 and CDR2 sequences are MGHDK and SYGVNS. Trimming shortened V by 2 bases and J by 6 bases, and 11 bases separated the two germline ends. The CDR3 is 14 residues long. The CDR3 sequence is CASSETGHSQPQHF. The CDR3, as DNA: TGTGCCAGCAGTGAAACAGGTCACAGTCAGCCCCAGCATTTT.

This clone was seen more than once but under ten times. The chain couples TRBV28 to TRBJ1-2, with TRBD1 matching 9 bases. Germline V gives CDR1 MDHEN, CDR2 SYDVKM. V dropped 6 bases and J dropped 5; count of bases not matched to a gene: 4. The CDR3 is made up of 13 amino acids. The CDR3 nucleotides are TGTGCCAGCAGGGACAGGGGAAAGTATGGCTACACCTTC. Amino acids: CASRDRGKYGYTF.

The rearrangement links TRBV9 to TRBJ2-1, with D unclear. The CDR3 runs to 12 residues. V lost 0 bases, J lost 9 bases, and 7 bases lay in between. Germline assignment: CDR1 SGDLS and CDR2 YYNGEE. CDR3 region: CASSVVETEQFF. In nucleotides, the CDR3 is TGTGCCAGCAGCGTAGTAGAAACTGAGCAGTTCTTC.

This clone was recorded once. The chain employs TRBV29-1 and TRBJ2-7; unclear D gene. The CDR3 consists of 14 residues. The germline V gene encodes CDR1 SQVTM and CDR2 ANQGSEA. Trimming cost V 4 bases and J 0 bases, with 13 bases left between them. In nucleotides, the CDR3 is TGCAGCGTTGTACCCGAAAGGAGCTCCTACGAGCAGTACTTC. Encoded protein: CSVVPERSSYEQYF.